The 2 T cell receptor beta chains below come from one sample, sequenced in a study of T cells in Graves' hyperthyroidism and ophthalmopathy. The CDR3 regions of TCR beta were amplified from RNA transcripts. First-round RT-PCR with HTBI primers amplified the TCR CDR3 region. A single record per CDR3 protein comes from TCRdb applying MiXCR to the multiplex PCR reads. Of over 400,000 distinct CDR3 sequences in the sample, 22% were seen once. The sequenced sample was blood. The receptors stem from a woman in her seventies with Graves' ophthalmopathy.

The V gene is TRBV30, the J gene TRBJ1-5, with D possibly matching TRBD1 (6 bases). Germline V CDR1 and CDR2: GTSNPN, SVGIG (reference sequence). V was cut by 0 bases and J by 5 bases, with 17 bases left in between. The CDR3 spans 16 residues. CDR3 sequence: CAWSVFGRGGDQPQHF. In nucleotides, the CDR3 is TGTGCCTGGAGTGTGTTCGGCAGGGGTGGGGATCAGCCCCAGCATTTT. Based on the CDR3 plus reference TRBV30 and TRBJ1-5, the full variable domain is SQTIHQWPATLVQPVGSPLSLECTVEGTSNPNLYWYRQAAGRGLQLLFYSVGIGQISSEVPQNLSASRPQDRQFILSSKKLLLSDSGFYLCAWSVFGRGGDQPQHFGDGTRLSIL.

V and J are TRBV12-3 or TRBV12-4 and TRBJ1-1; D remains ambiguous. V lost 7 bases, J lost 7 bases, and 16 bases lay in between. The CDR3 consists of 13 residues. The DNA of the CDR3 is TGTGCCAGCACCCACAACTACAGAGATGAAGCTTTCTTT. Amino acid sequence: CASTHNYRDEAFF.